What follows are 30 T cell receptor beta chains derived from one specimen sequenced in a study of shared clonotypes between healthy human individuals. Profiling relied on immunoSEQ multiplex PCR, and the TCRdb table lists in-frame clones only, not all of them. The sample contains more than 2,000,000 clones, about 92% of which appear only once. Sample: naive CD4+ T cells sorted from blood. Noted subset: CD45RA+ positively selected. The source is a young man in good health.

The CDR3 loop reads CAWSLTGAGELFF. The DNA of the CDR3 is TGTGCCTGGAGTCTGACAGGGGCGGGGGAGCTGTTTTTT. The rearrangement joins TRBV30 to TRBJ2-2, with 8 bases matching TRBD1. This CDR3 has 13 amino acids. The trim removed 2 bases at V and 8 bases at J, leaving 4 bases unmatched. The germline V gene encodes CDR1 GTSNPN and CDR2 SVGIG (reference sequence). The complete variable domain, with remaining parts taken from reference TRBV30 and TRBJ2-2, reads SQTIHQWPATLVQPVGSPLSLECTVEGTSNPNLYWYRQAAGRGLQLLFYSVGIGQISSEVPQNLSASRPQDRQFILSSKKLLLSDSGFYLCAWSLTGAGELFFGEGSRLTVL.

The CDR3: CASSLMTGGAGETQYF. In DNA form, the CDR3 reads TGTGCCAGCAGCCTCATGACAGGGGGCGCGGGAGAGACCCAGTACTTC. The V gene is TRBV7-9, the J gene TRBJ2-5; 10 nucleotides line up with TRBD1. The CDR3 is made up of 16 amino acids. CDR1 and CDR2 (germline): SEHNR, FQNEAQ (reference sequence). J was trimmed by 4 bases and V by 5 bases; bases with no gene match: 10.

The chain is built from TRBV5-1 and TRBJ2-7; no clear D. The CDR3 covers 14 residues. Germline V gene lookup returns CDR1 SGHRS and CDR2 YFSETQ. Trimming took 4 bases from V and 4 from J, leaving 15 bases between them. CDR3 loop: CASSPLSPQYEQYF. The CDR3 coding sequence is TGCGCCAGCAGCCCCCTTTCCCCCCAATACGAGCAGTACTTC.

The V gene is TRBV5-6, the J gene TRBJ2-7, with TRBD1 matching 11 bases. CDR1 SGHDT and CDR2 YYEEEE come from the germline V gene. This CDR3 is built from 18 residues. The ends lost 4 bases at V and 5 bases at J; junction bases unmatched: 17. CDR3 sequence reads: CASSIGTGGSRVLNEQYF. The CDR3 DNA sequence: TGTGCCAGCAGCATCGGGACAGGGGGAAGCCGGGTTTTGAACGAGCAGTACTTC.

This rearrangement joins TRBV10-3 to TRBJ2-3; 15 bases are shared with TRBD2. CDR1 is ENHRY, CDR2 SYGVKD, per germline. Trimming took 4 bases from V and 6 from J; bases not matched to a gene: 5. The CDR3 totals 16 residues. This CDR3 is CAISVGTSGGIDTQYF. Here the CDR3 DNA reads TGTGCCATCAGTGTTGGGACTAGCGGGGGGATTGATACGCAGTATTTT.

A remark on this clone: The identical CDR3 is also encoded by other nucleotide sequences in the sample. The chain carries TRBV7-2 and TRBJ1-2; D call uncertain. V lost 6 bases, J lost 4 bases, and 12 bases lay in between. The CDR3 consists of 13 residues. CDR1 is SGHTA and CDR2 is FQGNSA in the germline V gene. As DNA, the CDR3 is TGTGCCAGCAGGGAGACGGGTAGCTATGGCTACACCTTC. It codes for CASRETGSYGYTF.

Written as DNA, the CDR3 is TGCGCCAGCAGGGAGGGACAGCCGAACACTGAAGCTTTCTTT. Its protein product is CASREGQPNTEAFF. The J gene is TRBJ1-1, the V gene TRBV10-2; 7 bases line up with TRBD1. The CDR3 has 14 residues. J was trimmed by 1 base and V by 6 bases; bases with no gene match: 5. CDR1 is WSHSY and CDR2 is SAAADI in the germline V gene.

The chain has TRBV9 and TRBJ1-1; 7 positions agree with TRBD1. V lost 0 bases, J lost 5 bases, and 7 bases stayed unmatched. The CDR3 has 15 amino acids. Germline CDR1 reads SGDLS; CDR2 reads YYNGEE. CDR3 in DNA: TGTGCCAGCAGCGTAGATGGAACAGGGGTAACTGAAGCTTTCTTT. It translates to CASSVDGTGVTEAFF.

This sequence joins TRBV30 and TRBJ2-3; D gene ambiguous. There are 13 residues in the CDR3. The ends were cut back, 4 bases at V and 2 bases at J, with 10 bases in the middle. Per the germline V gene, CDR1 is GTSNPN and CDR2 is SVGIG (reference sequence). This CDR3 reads CAWNSRDTDTQYF. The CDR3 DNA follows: TGTGCCTGGAATTCGAGAGACACAGATACGCAGTATTTT.

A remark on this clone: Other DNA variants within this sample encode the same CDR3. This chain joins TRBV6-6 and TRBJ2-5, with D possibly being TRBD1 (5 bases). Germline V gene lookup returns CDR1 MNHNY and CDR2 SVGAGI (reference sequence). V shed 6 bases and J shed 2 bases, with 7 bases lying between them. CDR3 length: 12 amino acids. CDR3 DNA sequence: TGTGCCAGCAGACGACAGCAAGAGACCCAGTACTTC. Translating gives CASRRQQETQYF.

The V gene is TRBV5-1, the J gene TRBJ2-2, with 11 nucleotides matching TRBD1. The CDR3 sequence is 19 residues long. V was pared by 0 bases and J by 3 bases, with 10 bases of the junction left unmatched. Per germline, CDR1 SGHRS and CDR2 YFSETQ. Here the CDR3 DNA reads TGCGCCAGCAGCTTGGCCACTCGGACAGGGGGCTGGTACACCGGGGAGCTGTTTTTT. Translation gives CASSLATRTGGWYTGELFF.

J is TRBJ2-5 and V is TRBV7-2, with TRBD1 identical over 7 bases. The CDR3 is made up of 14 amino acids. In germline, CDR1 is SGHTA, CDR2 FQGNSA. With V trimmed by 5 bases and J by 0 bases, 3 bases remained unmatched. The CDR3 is CASSPDRYQETQYF. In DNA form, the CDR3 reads TGTGCCAGCAGCCCGGACAGGTACCAAGAGACCCAGTACTTC.

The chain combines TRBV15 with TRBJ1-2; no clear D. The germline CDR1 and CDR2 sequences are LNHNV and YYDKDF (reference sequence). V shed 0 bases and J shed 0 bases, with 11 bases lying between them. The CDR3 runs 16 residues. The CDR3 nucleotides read TGTGCCACCAGCAGAGACCAGCTTCTTACTAACTATGGCTACACCTTC. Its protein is CATSRDQLLTNYGYTF.

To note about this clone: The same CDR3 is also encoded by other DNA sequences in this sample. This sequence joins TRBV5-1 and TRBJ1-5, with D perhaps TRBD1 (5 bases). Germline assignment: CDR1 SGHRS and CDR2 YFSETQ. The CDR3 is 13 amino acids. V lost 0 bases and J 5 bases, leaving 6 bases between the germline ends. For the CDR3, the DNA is TGCGCCAGCAGCTTGGGAGGGGATCAGCCCCAGCATTTT. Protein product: CASSLGGDQPQHF.

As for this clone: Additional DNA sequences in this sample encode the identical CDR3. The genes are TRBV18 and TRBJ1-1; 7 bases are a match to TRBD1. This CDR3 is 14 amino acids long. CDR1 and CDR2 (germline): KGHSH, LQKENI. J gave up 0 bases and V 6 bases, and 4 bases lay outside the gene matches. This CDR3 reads CASSPTGLNTEAFF. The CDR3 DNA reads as TGTGCCAGCTCCCCGACAGGGCTGAACACTGAAGCTTTCTTT.

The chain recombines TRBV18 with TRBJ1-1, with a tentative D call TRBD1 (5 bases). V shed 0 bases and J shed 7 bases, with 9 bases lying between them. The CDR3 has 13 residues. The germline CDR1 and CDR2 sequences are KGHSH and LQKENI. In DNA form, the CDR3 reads TGTGCCAGCTCACCACCGGGGGACGGTGAAGCTTTCTTT. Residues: CASSPPGDGEAFF.

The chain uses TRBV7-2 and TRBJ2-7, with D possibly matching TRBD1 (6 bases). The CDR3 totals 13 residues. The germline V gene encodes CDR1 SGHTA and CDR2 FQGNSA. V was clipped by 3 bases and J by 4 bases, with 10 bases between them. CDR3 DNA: TGTGCCAGCAGCTTGTACAGGGAGTACGAGCAGTACTTC. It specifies CASSLYREYEQYF.

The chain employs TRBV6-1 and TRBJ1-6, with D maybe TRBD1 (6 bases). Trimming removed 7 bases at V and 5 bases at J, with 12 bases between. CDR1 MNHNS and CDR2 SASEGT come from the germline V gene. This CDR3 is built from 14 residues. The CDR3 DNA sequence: TGTGCCAGCATGGGGGCCTTTAATAATTCACCCCTCCACTTT. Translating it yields CASMGAFNNSPLHF.

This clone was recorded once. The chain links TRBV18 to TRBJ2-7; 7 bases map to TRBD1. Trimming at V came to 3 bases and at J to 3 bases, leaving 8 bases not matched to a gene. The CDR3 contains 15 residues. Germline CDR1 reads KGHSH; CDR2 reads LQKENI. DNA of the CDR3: TGTGCCAGCTCACCCGGACAGGCTGACTACTACGAGCAGTACTTC. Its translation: CASSPGQADYYEQYF.

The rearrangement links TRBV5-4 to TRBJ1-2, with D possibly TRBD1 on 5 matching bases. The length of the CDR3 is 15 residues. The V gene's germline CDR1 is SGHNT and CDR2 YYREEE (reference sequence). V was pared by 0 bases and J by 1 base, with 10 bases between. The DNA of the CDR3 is TGTGCCAGCAGCTTGGCAATCGACAGTAACTATGGCTACACCTTC. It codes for CASSLAIDSNYGYTF.

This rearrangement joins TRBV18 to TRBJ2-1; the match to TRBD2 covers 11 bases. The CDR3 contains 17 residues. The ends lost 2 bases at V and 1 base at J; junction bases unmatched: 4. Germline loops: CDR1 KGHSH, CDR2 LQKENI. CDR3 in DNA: TGTGCCAGCTCACCAGTTACTAGCGGGGGTTCCTACAATGAGCAGTTCTTC. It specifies CASSPVTSGGSYNEQFF.

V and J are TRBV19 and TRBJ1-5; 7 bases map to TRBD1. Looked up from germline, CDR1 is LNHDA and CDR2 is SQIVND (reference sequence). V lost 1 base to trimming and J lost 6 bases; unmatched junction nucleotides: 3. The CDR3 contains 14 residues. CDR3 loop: CASSIGQGPQPQHF. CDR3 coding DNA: TGTGCCAGTAGTATAGGACAGGGTCCTCAGCCCCAGCATTTT.

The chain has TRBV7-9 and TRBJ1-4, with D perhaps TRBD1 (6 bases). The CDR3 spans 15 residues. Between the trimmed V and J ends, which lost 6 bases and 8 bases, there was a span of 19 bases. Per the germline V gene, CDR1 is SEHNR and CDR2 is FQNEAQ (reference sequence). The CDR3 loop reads CASSPRGVGGEKLFF. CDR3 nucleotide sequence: TGTGCCAGCAGTCCTAGGGGGGTCGGAGGAGAAAAACTGTTTTTT.

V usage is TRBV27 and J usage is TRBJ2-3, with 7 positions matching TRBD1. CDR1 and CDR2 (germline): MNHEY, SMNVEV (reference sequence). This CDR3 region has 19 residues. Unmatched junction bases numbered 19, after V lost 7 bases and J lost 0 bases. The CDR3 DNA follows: TGTGCCAGCATTCGTGGGGGCCCGGACAGGTTCATAAGCACAGATACGCAGTATTTT. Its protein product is CASIRGGPDRFISTDTQYF.

CDR3 sequence: CSASQSGELFF. DNA for the CDR3: TGCAGTGCTAGTCAGTCCGGGGAGCTGTTTTTT. The gene calls are TRBV20-1 and TRBJ2-2; D is unclear. Trimming removed 3 bases at V and 6 bases at J, with 5 bases between. The CDR3 spans 11 residues. Germline values: CDR1 DFQATT, CDR2 SNEGSKA (reference sequence).

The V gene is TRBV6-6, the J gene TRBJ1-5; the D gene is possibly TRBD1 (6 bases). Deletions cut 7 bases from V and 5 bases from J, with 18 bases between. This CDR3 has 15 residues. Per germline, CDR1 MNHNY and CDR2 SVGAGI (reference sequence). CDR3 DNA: TGTGCCAGCACCGGAAGATGGGGGGCGGATCAGCCCCAGCATTTT. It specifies CASTGRWGADQPQHF.

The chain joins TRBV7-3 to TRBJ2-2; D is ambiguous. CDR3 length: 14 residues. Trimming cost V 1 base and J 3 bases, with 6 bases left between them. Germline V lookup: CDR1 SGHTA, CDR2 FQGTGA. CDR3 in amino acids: CASSLRQHTGELFF. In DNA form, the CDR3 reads TGTGCCAGCAGCTTAAGGCAGCACACCGGGGAGCTGTTTTTT. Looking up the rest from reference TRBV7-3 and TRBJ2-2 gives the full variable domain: GAGVSQTPSNKVTEKGKYVELRCDPISGHTALYWYRQSLGQGPEFLIYFQGTGAADDSGLPNDRFFAVRPEGSVSTLKIQRTERGDSAVYLCASSLRQHTGELFFGEGSRLTVL.

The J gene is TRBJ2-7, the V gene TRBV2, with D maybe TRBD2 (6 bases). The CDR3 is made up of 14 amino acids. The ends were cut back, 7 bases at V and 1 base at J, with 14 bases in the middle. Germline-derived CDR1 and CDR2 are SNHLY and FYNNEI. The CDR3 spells CASNGGGKSYEQYF. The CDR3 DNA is TGTGCCAGCAATGGAGGCGGGAAGTCCTACGAGCAGTACTTC. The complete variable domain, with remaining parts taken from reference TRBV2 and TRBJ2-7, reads EPEVTQTPSHQVTQMGQEVILRCVPISNHLYFYWYRQILGQKVEFLVSFYNNEISEKSEIFDDQFSVERPDGSNFTLKIRSTKLEDSAMYFCASNGGGKSYEQYFGPGTRLTVT.

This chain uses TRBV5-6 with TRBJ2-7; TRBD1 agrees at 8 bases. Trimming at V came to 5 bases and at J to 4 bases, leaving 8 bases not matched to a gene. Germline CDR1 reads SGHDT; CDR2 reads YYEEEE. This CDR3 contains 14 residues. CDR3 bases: TGTGCCAGCAGTGGACAGGGTGAAAGTTACGAGCAGTACTTC. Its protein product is CASSGQGESYEQYF.

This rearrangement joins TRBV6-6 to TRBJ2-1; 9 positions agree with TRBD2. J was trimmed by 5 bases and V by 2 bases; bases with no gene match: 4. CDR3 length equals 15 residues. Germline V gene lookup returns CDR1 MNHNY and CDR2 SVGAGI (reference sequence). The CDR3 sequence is CASSYPLAGDNEQFF. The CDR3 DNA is TGTGCCAGCAGTTACCCCTTAGCGGGAGACAATGAGCAGTTCTTC.